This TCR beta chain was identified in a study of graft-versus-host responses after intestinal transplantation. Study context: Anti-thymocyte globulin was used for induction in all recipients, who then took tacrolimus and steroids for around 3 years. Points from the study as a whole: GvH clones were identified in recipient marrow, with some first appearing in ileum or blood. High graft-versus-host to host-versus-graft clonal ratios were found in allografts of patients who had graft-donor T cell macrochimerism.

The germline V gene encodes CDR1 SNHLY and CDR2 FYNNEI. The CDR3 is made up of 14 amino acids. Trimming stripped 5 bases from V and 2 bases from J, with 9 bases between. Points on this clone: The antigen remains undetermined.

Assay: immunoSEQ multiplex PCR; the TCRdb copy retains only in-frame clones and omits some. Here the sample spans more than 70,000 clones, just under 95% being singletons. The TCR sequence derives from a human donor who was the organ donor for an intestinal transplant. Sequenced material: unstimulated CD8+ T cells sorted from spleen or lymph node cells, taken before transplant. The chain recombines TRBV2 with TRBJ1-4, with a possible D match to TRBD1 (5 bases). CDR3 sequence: CASSQGSTNEKLFF. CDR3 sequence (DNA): TGTGCCAGCAGTCAGGGTAGCACTAATGAAAAACTGTTTTTT.